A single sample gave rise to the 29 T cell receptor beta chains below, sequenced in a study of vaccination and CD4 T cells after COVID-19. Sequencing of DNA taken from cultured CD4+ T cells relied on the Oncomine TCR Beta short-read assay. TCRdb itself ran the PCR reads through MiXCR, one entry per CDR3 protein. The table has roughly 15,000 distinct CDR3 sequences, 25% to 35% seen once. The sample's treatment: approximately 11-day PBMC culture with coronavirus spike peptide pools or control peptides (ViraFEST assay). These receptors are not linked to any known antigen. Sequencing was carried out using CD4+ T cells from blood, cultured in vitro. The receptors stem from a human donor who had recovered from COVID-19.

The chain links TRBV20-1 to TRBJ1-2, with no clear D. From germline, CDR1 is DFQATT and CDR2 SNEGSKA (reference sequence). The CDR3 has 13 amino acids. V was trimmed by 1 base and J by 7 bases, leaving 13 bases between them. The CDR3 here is CSARVRGRGGYTF. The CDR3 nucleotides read TGCAGTGCTAGAGTACGAGGGCGAGGTGGCTACACCTTC.

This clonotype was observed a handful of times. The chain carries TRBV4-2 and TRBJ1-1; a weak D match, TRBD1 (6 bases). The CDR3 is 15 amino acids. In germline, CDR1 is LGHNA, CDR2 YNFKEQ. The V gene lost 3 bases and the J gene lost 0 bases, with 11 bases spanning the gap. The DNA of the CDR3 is TGTGCCAGCAGCCAGGGACACCTCATGAACACTGAAGCTTTCTTT. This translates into CASSQGHLMNTEAFF.

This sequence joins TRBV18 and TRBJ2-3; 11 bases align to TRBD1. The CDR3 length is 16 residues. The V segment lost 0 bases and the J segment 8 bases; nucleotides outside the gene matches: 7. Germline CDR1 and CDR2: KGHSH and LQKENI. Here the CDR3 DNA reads TGTGCCAGCTCACCACCTGGACAGGGGGCCGGGAGTACGCAGTATTTT. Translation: CASSPPGQGAGSTQYF.

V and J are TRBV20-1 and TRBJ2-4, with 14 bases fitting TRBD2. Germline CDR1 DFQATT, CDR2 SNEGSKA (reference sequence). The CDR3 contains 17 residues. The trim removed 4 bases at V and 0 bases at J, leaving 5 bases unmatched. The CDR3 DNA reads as TGCAGTGCTATGACTAGCGGGGGGGCTTCAGCCAAAAACATTCAGTACTTC. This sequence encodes CSAMTSGGASAKNIQYF.

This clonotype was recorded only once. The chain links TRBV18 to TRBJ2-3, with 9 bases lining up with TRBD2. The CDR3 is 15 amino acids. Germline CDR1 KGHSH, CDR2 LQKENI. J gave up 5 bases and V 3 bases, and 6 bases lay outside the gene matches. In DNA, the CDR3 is TGTGCCAGCTCACCTGTGCGGGGGGGCCTAGATACGCAGTATTTT. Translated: CASSPVRGGLDTQYF.

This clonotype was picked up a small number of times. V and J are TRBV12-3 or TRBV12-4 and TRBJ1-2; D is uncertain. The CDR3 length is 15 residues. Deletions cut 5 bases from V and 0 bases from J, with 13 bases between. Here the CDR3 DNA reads TGTGCCAGCAGTCCCTCAATGCTAGCTAACTATGGCTACACCTTC. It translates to CASSPSMLANYGYTF.

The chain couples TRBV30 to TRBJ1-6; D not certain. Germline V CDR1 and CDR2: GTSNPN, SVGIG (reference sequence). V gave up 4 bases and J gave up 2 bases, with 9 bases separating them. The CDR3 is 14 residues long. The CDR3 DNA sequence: TGTGCCTGGAATCCGGTAGCCTATAATTCACCCCTCCACTTT. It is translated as CAWNPVAYNSPLHF.

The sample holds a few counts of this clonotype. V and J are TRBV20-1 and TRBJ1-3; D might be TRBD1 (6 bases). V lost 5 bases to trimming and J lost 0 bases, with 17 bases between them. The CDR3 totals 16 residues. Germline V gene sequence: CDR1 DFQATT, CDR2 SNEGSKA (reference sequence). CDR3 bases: TGCAGTGCTCTCGGGCGGGGGGCAGCCTCTGGAAACACCATATATTTT. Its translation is CSALGRGAASGNTIYF.

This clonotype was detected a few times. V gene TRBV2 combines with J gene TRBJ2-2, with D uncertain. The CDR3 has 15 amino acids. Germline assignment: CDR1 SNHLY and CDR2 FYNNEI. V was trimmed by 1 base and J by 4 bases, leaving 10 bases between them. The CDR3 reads CASSEGSGSTGELFF. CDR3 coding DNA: TGTGCCAGCAGTGAAGGGTCTGGCAGCACCGGGGAGCTGTTTTTT.

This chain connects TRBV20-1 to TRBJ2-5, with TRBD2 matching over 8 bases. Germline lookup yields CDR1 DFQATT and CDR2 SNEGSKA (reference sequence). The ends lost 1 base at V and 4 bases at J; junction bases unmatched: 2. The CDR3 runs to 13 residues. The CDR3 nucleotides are TGCAGTGCTAGAGCGGGGGGGCCAGAGACCCAGTACTTC. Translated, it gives CSARAGGPETQYF.

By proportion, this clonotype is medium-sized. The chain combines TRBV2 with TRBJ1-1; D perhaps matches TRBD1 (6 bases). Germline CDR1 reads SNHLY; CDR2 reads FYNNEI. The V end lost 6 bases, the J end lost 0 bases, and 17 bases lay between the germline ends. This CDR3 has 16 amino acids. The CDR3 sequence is CASRQSGVFLNTEAFF. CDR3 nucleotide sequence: TGTGCCAGCAGGCAGTCAGGGGTTTTCCTGAACACTGAAGCTTTCTTT.

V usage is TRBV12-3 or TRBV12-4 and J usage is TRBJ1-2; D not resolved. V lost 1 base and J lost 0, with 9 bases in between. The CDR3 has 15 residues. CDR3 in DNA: TGTGCCAGCAGTTTAGGTGTGCAGACTAACTATGGCTACACCTTC. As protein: CASSLGVQTNYGYTF.

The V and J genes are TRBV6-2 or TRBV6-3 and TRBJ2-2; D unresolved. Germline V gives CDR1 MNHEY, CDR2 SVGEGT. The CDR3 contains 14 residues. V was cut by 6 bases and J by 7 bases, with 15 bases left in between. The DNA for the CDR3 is TGTGCCAGCAGGGAGTCCGGGCAGATCGGGGAGCTGTTTTTT. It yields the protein CASRESGQIGELFF.

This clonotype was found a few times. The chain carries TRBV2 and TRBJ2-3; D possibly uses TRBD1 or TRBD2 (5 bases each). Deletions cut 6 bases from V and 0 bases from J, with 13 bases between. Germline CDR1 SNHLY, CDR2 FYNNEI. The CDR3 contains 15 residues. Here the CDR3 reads CASSRGTTSTDTQYF. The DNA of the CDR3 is TGTGCCAGCAGCAGAGGGACGACTAGCACAGATACGCAGTATTTT.

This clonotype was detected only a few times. CDR3 loop: CASSYEPGPYSPLHF. CDR3 coding DNA: TGTGCCAGCAGCTATGAACCGGGTCCTTATTCACCCCTCCACTTT. The V call is TRBV7-8, the J call TRBJ1-6, with D hard to call. From germline, CDR1 is SGHVS and CDR2 FQNEAQ. V shed 4 bases and J shed 8 bases, with 15 bases lying between them. The CDR3 is 15 amino acids.

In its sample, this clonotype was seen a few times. The CDR3 nucleotides are TGCAGCGTGGGCACCGGGGGGACGAACACCGGGGAGCTGTTTTTT. It encodes CSVGTGGTNTGELFF. The chain carries TRBV29-1 and TRBJ2-2, with TRBD2 identical over 7 bases. CDR1 and CDR2 (germline): SQVTM, ANQGSEA. V shed 6 bases and J 0 bases; nucleotides not matched to a gene: 7. This CDR3 contains 15 residues.

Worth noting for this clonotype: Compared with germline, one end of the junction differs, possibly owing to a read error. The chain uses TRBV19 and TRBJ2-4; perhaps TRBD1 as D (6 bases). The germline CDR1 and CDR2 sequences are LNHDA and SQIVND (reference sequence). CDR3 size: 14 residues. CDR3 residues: CASSPLGPGDIQYF. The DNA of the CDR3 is TGTGCCAGTAGTCCCCTCGGGCCAGGGGACATCCAGTACTTC.

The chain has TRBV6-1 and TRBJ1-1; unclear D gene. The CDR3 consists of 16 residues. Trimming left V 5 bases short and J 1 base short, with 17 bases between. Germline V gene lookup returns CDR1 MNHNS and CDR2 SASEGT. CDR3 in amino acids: CASSQRGRIWNTEAFF. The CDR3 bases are TGTGCCAGCAGTCAACGTGGCCGAATTTGGAACACTGAAGCTTTCTTT.

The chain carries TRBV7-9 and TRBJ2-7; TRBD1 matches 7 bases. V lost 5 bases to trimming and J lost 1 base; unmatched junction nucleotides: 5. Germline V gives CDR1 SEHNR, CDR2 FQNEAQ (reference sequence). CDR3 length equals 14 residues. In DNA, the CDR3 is TGTGCCAGCAGCCCCAGACAGGGATCCTACGAGCAGTACTTC. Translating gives CASSPRQGSYEQYF.

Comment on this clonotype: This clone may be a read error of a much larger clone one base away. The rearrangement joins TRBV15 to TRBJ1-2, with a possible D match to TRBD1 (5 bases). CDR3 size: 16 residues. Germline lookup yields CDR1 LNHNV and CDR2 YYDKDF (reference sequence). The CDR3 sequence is CATSRARQRPDYGHTF. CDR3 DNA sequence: TGTGCCACCAGCAGAGCTCGACAGAGGCCTGACTATGGCCACACCTTC.

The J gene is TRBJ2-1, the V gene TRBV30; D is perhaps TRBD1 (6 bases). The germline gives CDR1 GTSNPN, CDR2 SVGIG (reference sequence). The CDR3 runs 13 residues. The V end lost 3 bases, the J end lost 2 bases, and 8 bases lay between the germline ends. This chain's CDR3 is CAWSRGAYNEQFF. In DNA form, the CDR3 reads TGTGCCTGGAGCAGGGGAGCCTACAATGAGCAGTTCTTC.

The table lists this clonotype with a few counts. This CDR3 reads CASSHRVDTQYF. The CDR3, as DNA: TGTGCCAGCAGCCACAGGGTTGATACGCAGTATTTT. V gene TRBV14 combines with J gene TRBJ2-3, with a tentative D call TRBD1 (5 bases). Trimming cost V 3 bases and J 6 bases, with 7 bases left between them. The CDR3 runs 12 residues. Germline CDR1 is SGHDN and CDR2 is FVKESK.

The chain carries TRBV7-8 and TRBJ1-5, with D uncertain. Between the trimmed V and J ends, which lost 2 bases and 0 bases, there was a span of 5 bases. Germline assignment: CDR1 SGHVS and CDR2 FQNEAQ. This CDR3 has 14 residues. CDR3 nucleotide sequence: TGTGCCAGCAGCTTACGGGATAGCAATCAGCCCCAGCATTTT. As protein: CASSLRDSNQPQHF.

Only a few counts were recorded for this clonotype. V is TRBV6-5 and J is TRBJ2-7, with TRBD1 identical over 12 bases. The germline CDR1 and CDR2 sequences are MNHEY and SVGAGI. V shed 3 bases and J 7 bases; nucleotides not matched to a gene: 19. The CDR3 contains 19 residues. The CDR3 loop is CASSYQVLGRGDRGLEQYF. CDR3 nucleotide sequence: TGTGCCAGCAGTTATCAAGTTTTGGGCAGGGGGGACAGGGGGCTTGAGCAGTACTTC.

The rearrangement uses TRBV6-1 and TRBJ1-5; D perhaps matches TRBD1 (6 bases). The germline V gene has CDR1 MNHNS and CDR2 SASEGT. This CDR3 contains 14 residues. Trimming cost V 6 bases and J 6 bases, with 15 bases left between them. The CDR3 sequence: CASRPQGQLQPQHF. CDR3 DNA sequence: TGTGCCAGCAGGCCTCAGGGGCAACTTCAGCCCCAGCATTTT.

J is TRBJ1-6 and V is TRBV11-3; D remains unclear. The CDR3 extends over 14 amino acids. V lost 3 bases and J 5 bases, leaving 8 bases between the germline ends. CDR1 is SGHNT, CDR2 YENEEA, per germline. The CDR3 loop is CASSFDGDNSPLHF. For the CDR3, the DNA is TGTGCCAGCAGCTTTGACGGGGATAATTCACCCCTCCACTTT.

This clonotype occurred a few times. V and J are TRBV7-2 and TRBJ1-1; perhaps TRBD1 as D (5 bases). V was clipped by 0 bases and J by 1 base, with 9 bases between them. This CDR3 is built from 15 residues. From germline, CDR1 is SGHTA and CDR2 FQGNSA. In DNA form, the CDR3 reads TGTGCCAGCAGCTTAGCGCTTGGGACGAACACTGAAGCTTTCTTT. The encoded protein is CASSLALGTNTEAFF. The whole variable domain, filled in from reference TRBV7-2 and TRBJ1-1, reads GAGVSQSPSNKVTEKGKDVELRCDPISGHTALYWYRQSLGQGLEFLIYFQGNSAPDKSGLPSDRFSAERTGGSVSTLTIQRTQQEDSAVYLCASSLALGTNTEAFFGQGTRLTVV.

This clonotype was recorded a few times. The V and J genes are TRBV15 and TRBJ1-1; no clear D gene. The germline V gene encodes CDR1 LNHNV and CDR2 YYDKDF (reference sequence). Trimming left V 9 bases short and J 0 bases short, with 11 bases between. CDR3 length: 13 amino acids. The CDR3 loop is CATRRVMNTEAFF. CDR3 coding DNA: TGTGCCACGCGGCGGGTCATGAACACTGAAGCTTTCTTT.

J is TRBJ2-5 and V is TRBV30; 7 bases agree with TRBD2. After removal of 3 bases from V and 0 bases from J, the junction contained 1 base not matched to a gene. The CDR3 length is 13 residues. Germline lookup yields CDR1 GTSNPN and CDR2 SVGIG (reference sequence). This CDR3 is CAWSGGYQETQYF. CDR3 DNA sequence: TGTGCCTGGAGCGGGGGGTACCAAGAGACCCAGTACTTC.